This T cell receptor beta chain was sequenced during a study of shared clonotypes between healthy human individuals. Study overall: Samples came from a couple of female and a few male donors aged 18 to 49.

For this clone: Antigen unknown.

Libraries were prepared by immunoSEQ multiplex PCR; TCRdb keeps only in-frame clonotypes and omits some of them. Among a few million clones listed, approximately 90% were seen once. Study results and caveats: Memory subsets generally showed lower estimated richness than naive subsets.

Deletions cut 4 bases from V and 2 bases from J, with 9 bases between. The length of the CDR3 is 14 residues. Per germline, CDR1 SNHLY and CDR2 FYNNEI. The TCR comes from a man between 18 and 29 years old in good health. The V gene is TRBV2, the J gene TRBJ1-5, with unresolved D. Sequenced sample: naive CD4+ T cells sorted from blood. Sample subset: CD45RA+ positively selected. The CDR3 DNA is TGTGCCAGCAGTGTTGATAGGGGCAATCAGCCCCAGCATTTT. This translates into CASSVDRGNQPQHF.